This TCR beta chain was sequenced during a study of vaccination and CD4 T cells after COVID-19. About this clonotype: The antigen remains undetermined.

The Oncomine TCR Beta short-read assay sequenced DNA from cultured CD4+ T cells. TCRdb used MiXCR to reprocess the PCR reads, holding one entry per CDR3 protein. The sample gives 15,000 to 20,000 distinct CDR3 sequences, approximately 53% of which show up once; more than 7% is in the top ten. The treatment is: approximately 9-day PBMC culture with coronavirus spike peptide pools or control peptides (ViraFEST assay). The germline V and J ends were trimmed by 3 bases and 4 bases, with 6 bases remaining between them. Germline CDR1 and CDR2: DFQATT and SNEGSKA (reference sequence). The CDR3 consists of 11 residues.

The TCR sequence derives from a human donor who had recovered from COVID-19. Specimen: CD4+ T cells from blood, cultured in vitro, collected before SARS-CoV-2 vaccination. J is TRBJ1-1 and V is TRBV20-1, with no clear D. The CDR3 is CSASRATEAFF. CDR3 nucleotides: TGCAGTGCTAGCCGGGCCACTGAAGCTTTCTTT.